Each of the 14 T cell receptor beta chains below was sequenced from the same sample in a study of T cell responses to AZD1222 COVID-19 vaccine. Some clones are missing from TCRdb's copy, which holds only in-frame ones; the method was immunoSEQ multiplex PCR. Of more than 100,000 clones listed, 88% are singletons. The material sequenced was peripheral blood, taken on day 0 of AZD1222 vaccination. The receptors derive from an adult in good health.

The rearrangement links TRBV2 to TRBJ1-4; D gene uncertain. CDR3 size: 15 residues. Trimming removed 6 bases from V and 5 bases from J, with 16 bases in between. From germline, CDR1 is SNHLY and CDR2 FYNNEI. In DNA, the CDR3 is TGTGCCAGCAGCGAAAACATAGGAAGCAATGAAAAACTGTTTTTT. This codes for CASSENIGSNEKLFF.

Written as DNA, the CDR3 is TGTGCCAGCAGCTTAACATCAGGGCCAAATGAAAAACTGTTTTTT. Amino acids: CASSLTSGPNEKLFF. The gene calls are TRBV7-3 and TRBJ1-4; the D gene is possibly TRBD1 (5 bases). The V and J ends lost 0 bases and 5 bases respectively, with 10 bases between them. The CDR3 loop spans 15 amino acids. CDR1 SGHTA and CDR2 FQGTGA come from the germline V gene.

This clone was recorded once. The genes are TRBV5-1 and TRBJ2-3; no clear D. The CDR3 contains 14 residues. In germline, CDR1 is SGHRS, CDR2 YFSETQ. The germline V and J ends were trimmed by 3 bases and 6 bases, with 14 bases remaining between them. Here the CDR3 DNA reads TGCGCCAGCAGCTCATCGGCAGGTGGGGATACGCAGTATTTT. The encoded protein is CASSSSAGGDTQYF. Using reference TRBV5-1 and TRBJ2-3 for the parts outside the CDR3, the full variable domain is KAGVTQTPRYLIKTRGQQVTLSCSPISGHRSVSWYQQTPGQGLQFLFEYFSETQRNKGNFPGRFSGRQFSNSRSEMNVSTLELGDSALYLCASSSSAGGDTQYFGPGTRLTVL.

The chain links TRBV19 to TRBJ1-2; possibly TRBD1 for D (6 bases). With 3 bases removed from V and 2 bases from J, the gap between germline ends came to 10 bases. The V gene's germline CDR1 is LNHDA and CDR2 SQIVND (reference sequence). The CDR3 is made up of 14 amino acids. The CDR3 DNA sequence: TGTGCCAGTAGTATGCCAGGGGTCAACTATGGCTACACCTTC. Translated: CASSMPGVNYGYTF.

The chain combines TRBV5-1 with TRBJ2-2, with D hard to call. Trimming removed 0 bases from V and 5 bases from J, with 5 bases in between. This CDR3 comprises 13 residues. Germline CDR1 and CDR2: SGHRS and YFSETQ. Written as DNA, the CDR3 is TGCGCCAGCAGCTTGGTAGGGACCGGGGAGCTGTTTTTT. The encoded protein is CASSLVGTGELFF.

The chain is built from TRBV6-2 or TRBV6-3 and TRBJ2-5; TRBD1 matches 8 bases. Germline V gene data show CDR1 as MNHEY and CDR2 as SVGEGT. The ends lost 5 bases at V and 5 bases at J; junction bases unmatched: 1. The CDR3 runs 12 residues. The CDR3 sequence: CASSNRGETQYF. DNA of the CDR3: TGTGCCAGCAGTAACAGGGGGGAGACCCAGTACTTC.

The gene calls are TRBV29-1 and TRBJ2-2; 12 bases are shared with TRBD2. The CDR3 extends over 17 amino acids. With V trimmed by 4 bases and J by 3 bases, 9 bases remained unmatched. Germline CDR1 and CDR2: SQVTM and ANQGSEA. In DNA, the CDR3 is TGCAGCGTTGGAGAACCGCGACTAGCGGGGGACACCGGGGAGCTGTTTTTT. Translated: CSVGEPRLAGDTGELFF.

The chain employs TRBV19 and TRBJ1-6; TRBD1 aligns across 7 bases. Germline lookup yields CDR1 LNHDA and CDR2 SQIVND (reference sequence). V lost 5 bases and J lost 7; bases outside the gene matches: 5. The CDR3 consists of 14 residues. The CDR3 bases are TGTGCCAGTAGTTTTTGGGACAGCAATTCACCCCTCCACTTT. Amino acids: CASSFWDSNSPLHF.

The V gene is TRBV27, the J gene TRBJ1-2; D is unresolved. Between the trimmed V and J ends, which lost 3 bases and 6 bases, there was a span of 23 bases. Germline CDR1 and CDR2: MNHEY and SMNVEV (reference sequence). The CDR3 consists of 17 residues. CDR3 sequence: CASSLGGPRVDLHGYTF. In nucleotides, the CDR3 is TGTGCCAGCAGTTTGGGCGGACCACGTGTGGATTTGCATGGCTACACCTTC.

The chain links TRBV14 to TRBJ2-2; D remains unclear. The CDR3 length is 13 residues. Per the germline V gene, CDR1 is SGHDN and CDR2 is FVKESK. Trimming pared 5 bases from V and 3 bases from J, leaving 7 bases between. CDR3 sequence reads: CASSSTDTGELFF. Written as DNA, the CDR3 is TGTGCCAGCAGCTCAACAGACACCGGGGAGCTGTTTTTT. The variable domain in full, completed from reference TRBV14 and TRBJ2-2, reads EAGVTQFPSHSVIEKGQTVTLRCDPISGHDNLYWYRRVMGKEIKFLLHFVKESKQDESGMPNNRFLAERTGGTYSTLKVQPAELEDSGVYFCASSSTDTGELFFGEGSRLTVL.

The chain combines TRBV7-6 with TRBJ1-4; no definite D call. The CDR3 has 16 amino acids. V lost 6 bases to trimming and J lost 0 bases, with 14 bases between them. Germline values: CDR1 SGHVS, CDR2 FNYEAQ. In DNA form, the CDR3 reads TGTGCCAGCAGTCGACCAGGAGCCGCAACTAATGAAAAACTGTTTTTT. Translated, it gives CASSRPGAATNEKLFF.

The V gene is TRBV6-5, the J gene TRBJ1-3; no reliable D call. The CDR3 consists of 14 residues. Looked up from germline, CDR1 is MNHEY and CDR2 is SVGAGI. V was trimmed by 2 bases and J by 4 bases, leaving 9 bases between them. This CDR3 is CASSYHGEGNTIYF. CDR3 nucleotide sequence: TGTGCCAGCAGTTACCACGGGGAAGGAAACACCATATATTTT.

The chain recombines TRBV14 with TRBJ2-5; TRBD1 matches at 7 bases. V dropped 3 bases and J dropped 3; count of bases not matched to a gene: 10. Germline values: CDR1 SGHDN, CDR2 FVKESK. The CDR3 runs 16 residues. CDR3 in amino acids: CASSQTTGREKETQYF. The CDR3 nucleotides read TGTGCCAGCAGCCAGACGACAGGGAGAGAAAAAGAGACCCAGTACTTC.

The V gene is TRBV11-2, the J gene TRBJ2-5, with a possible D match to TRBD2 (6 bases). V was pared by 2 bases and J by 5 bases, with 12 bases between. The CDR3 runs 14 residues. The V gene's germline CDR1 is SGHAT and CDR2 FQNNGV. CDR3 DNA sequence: TGTGCCAGCAGCTTAAACTGGGGGGAGGAGACCCAGTACTTC. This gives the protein CASSLNWGEETQYF. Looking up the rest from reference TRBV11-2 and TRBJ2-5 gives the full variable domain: EAGVAQSPRYKIIEKRQSVAFWCNPISGHATLYWYQQILGQGPKLLIQFQNNGVVDDSQLPKDRFSAERLKGVDSTLKIQPAKLEDSAVYLCASSLNWGEETQYFGPGTRLLVL.